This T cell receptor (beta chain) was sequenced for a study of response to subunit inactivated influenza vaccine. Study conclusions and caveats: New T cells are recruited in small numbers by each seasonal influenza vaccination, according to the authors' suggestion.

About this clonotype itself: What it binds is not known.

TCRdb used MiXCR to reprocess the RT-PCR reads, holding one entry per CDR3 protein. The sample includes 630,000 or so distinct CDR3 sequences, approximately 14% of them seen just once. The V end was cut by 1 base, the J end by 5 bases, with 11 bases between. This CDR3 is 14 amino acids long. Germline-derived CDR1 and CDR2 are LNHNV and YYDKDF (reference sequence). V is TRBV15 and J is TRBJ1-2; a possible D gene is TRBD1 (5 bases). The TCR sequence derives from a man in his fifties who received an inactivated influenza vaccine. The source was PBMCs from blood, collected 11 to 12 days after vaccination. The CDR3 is CATSRGGDRYGYTF. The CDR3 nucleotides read TGTGCCACCAGCAGAGGAGGGGACCGATATGGCTACACCTTC.